The sequence of this T cell receptor (beta chain) was determined in a study of graft-versus-host responses after intestinal transplantation. Study information: As for transplant type, recipients had multivisceral, liver-intestinal, or isolated intestinal grafts. Tacrolimus and steroids were given for three to four years to all recipients after anti-thymocyte globulin induction.

Produced via immunoSEQ multiplex PCR; TCRdb's table is partial and in-frame only. The sample contains fewer than 120,000 clones, about 93% of which appear only once. A word on this clone: The antigen is undetermined.

Study-wide results and limits: In recipient marrow, GvH clones were found, and some appeared first in ileum or blood.

The sequence was obtained from a human donor who received an intestinal transplant. The sequenced sample was unstimulated CD8+ T cells sorted from spleen or lymph node cells, obtained before intestinal transplant.

The CDR3, as DNA: TGTGCCAGCAGTTTTCTGGGAATTCCGGATACGCAGTATTTT. This sequence encodes CASSFLGIPDTQYF. The genes are TRBV27 and TRBJ2-3, with D unclear. Trimming took 3 bases from V and 6 from J, leaving 13 bases between them. Germline CDR1 is MNHEY and CDR2 is SMNVEV (reference sequence). This CDR3 comprises 14 residues.